The present TCR beta chain was sequenced within a study of cytomegalovirus exposure and HLA in healthy donors. Study findings and constraints: A link between a missense DCLRE1C variant and TCR beta V- and J-gene trimming emerged from a later analysis. Most TCR beta V segments were productive about 87% or about 30% of the time in an earlier analysis.

Comments on this clone: Antigen: not known.

60 Vbeta and 13 Jbeta primers were used in PCR. This table comes from immunoSEQ multiplex PCR, and its TCRdb copy is limited to in-frame clones, with some not included. The table records around 150,000 clones, 88% of them present only once. This sequence originates from a woman in her forties in good health and CMV-seronegative. The sequenced sample was PBMCs.

CDR3 nucleotides: TGCGCCAGCAGCGTCTCAGGGGTTGGTACCTACGAGCAGTACTTC. It encodes CASSVSGVGTYEQYF. The chain links TRBV5-1 to TRBJ2-7, with D possibly TRBD1 on 6 matching bases. The V end was cut by 4 bases, the J end by 2 bases, with 16 bases between. The germline CDR1 and CDR2 sequences are SGHRS and YFSETQ. This CDR3 spans 15 amino acids.